Listed below are T cell receptor beta chains from one sample, sequenced in a study of T-cell reconstitution after alpha-beta-depleted transplantation in children. One entry per CDR3 protein, called by TCRdb with MiXCR from the PCR reads. The sample has roughly 500,000 distinct CDR3 sequences, approximately 30% seen once. Sequenced material: PBMCs from the stem cell graft donor, taken from the stem cell graft. Receptors were obtained from a human donor who donated a stem cell graft to a child with aplastic anemia. The CDR3 runs from the conserved cysteine through the conserved F or W. D genes are given only for firm matches. A row's size may be missing; if present it is once, few, many or a size class.

cdr3_nt cdr3_aa v_call clone_size d_call j_call
TGTGCCAGCAGTGTACCGTGGCCAAACTACAATCAGCCCCAGCATTTT CASSVPWPNYNQPQHF TRBV25-1 few - TRBJ1-5
TGTGCCAGCAGTTACTCAGGGGCCGTTCAAGGAGGCTACACCTTC CASSYSGAVQGGYTF TRBV6-2/TRBV6-3 few - TRBJ1-2
TGCAGCGTTGGACAGGGCTACCGAACTAATGAAAAACTGTTTTTT CSVGQGYRTNEKLFF TRBV29-1 few TRBD1 TRBJ1-4
TGTGCCAGCAGCGTACTGGGGGGCAATGAGCAGTTCTTC CASSVLGGNEQFF TRBV9 few - TRBJ2-1
TGTGCCAGCAGCCAGCGGGCTTTGACCGGTACTACTAACTATGGCTACACCTTC CASSQRALTGTTNYGYTF TRBV11-2 few - TRBJ1-2
TGTGCCAGCAGCCCCGACCAGGGCCTTAATTCACCCCTCCACTTT CASSPDQGLNSPLHF TRBV9 few - TRBJ1-6
TGTGCCAGCAGCTACCTGGGGGCTACAACTAATGAAAAACTGTTTTTT CASSYLGATTNEKLFF TRBV7-2 - - TRBJ1-4
TGTGCCAGCGAGCAGTCTGGGGCCAACGTCCTGACTTTC CASEQSGANVLTF TRBV6-2/TRBV6-3 once - TRBJ2-6
TGTGCCAGCAGCTGGGACCGTTGGGCCAACGTCCTGACTTTC CASSWDRWANVLTF TRBV7-3 - - TRBJ2-6
TGTGCCAGCAGTTTAGATAATGAGTTTGGCTACACCTTC CASSLDNEFGYTF TRBV12-3/TRBV12-4 - - TRBJ1-2
TGTGCCAGCAGCACCAACAGGGGAGCTAATGAAAAACTGTTTTTT CASSTNRGANEKLFF TRBV4-2 few TRBD1 TRBJ1-4
TGTGCCAGCAGCCGTACAGGGGCGGGGGTCTACAATGAGCAGTTCTTC CASSRTGAGVYNEQFF TRBV27 few - TRBJ2-1
TGTGCCAGTAGTAAGGACACTTTGAATGAAAAACTGTTTTTT CASSKDTLNEKLFF TRBV19 few - TRBJ1-4
TGTGCCAGCAGTTTACGGTGGCAAGGTGAAAAACTTTTTTTT CASSLRWQGEKLFF TRBV27 - - TRBJ1-4
TGTGCCAGCAGTTACGTCGGGGGAGCGGGGTACGGCGGGGAGCTGTTTTTT CASSYVGGAGYGGELFF TRBV6-5 - TRBD2 TRBJ2-2
TGTGCCAGCAGTCCGAGCGGGGAGAGCTCCTACAATGAGCAGTTCTTC CASSPSGESSYNEQFF TRBV6-4 few TRBD2 TRBJ2-1
TGTGCCAGCAGCTTAAATCCCGTTCATTCCTCGCGAAACATTCAGTACTTC CASSLNPVHSSRNIQYF TRBV11-2 - - TRBJ2-4
TGTGCCAGCAGTGAATACGGGGACAGGGGCCCTACTGGGTATGGCTACACCTTC CASSEYGDRGPTGYGYTF TRBV25-1 - TRBD1 TRBJ1-2
TGTGCCAGTAGTCCTTCTGACGCGGGGAATCAGCCCCAGCATTTT CASSPSDAGNQPQHF TRBV19 - - TRBJ1-5
TGTGCCAGCAGCTTCGGGACTAGCGGGAGGGCCGTCACCGGGGAGCTGTTTTTT CASSFGTSGRAVTGELFF TRBV7-3 - TRBD2 TRBJ2-2
TGTGCCAGCACCCGAGACAGGGTTCGAGCTGGAAACACCATATATTTT CASTRDRVRAGNTIYF TRBV6-5 few TRBD1 TRBJ1-3
TGCGCCAGCAGCCTCGGCCCCCACTTGACAGGATGGACCGGGGAGCTGTTTTTT CASSLGPHLTGWTGELFF TRBV5-1 - - TRBJ2-2
TGTGCCAGCAGCTTAGCCGACAGGGCGAGTGGCTACACCTTC CASSLADRASGYTF TRBV7-8 few TRBD1 TRBJ1-2
TGCGCCAGCAGTGACGGCGGGGGGAATCACAATGAGCAGTTCTTC CASSDGGGNHNEQFF TRBV10-1 few TRBD2 TRBJ2-1
TGTGCCAGCAGCTTAAGGTCCGGCTCCGAAATGGATACGCAGTATTTT CASSLRSGSEMDTQYF TRBV11-2 - - TRBJ2-3
TGTGCCAGCAGCTTGCGGACAGCGTACGACTCTGGAAACACCATATATTTT CASSLRTAYDSGNTIYF TRBV5-4 - - TRBJ1-3
TGTGCCACACGAGCATGGCAAGAGACCCAGTACTTC CATRAWQETQYF TRBV11-2 few - TRBJ2-5
TGTGCCCTCGGACAGGGAGTGGGCAATGAGCAGTTCTTC CALGQGVGNEQFF TRBV10-3 - TRBD1 TRBJ2-1
TGTGCCAGCAGTGAAAGGGCGACAGGGGTTGGTGAAGCTTTCTTT CASSERATGVGEAFF TRBV2 - TRBD1 TRBJ1-1
TGTGCCAGCAGCTTGTATGTAGACAGACAATCCTACGAGCAGTACTTC CASSLYVDRQSYEQYF TRBV5-6 - - TRBJ2-7
TGTGCCAGCAGCTTGCCGACAGTACCCACAGATACGCAGTATTTT CASSLPTVPTDTQYF TRBV5-5 - - TRBJ2-3
TGTGCCAGCAGCCTCTCGGACAGGCTAGGACCCCTCCACTTT CASSLSDRLGPLHF TRBV27 - TRBD1 TRBJ1-6
TGTGCCAGCTCACCAAAGACAGGGGGCACTGAAGCTTTCTTT CASSPKTGGTEAFF TRBV18 - TRBD1 TRBJ1-1
TGTGCCAGCAGTGAACAGGGAGCGAACACTGAAGCTTTCTTT CASSEQGANTEAFF TRBV12-3/TRBV12-4 few - TRBJ1-1
TGTGCCACCAGCAGAGATTGGTCGGCCGGGGAGCTGTTTTTT CATSRDWSAGELFF TRBV15 - - TRBJ2-2